This T cell receptor (beta chain) emerged from a study of shared clonotypes between healthy human individuals. The germline V gene has CDR1 MGHRA and CDR2 YSYEKL. The V gene end was trimmed by 1 base and the J gene end by 7 bases; junction bases not matched to a gene: 8. This CDR3 comprises 16 residues. Notes on this clone: Its specificity is not known.

Sorted-subset replicate PCR reactions were performed with around 200 ng DNA, corresponding to roughly 29,000 T cell genomes. Profiled with immunoSEQ multiplex PCR; TCRdb holds only in-frame clones, not every one. Of roughly 770,000 clones in the sample, about 96% were seen once. CD8 cells regarded as naive lacked CD45RO, were positively chosen for CCR7, and omitted terminally differentiated effector memory CD45RA+ cells. Study-wide findings and caveats: Only a few donors were included, so the genetic and exposure-history diversity represented was limited.

The gene calls are TRBV4-1 and TRBJ2-1, with 9 positions matching TRBD2. The clonotype comes from a man aged 25-45 years in good health. The sample taken for sequencing was naive CD8+ T cells sorted from blood. In DNA, the CDR3 is TGCGCCAGCAGCCAAGGGGGACTAGCCTTTAGGAATGAGCAGTTCTTC. Translated, it gives CASSQGGLAFRNEQFF.